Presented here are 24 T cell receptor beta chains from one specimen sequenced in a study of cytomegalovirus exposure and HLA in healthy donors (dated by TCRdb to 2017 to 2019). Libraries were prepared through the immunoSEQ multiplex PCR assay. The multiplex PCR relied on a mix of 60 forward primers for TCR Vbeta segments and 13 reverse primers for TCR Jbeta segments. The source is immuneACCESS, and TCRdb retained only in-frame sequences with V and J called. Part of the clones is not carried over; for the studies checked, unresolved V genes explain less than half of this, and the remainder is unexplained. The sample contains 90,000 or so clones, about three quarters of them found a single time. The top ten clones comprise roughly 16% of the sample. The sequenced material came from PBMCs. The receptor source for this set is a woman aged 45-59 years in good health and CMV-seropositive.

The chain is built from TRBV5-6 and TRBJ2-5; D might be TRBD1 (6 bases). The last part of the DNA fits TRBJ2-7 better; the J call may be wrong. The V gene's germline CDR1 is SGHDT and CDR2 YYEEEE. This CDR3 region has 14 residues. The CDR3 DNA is TGTGCCAGCAGCGCTACAGGGTTTACCTACGAGCAGTACTTC. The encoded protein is CASSATGFTYEQYF.

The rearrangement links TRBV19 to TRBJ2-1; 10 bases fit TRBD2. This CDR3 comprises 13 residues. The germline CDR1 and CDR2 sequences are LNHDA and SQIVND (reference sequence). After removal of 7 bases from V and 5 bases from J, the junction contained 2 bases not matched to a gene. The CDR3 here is CASTGLADNEQFF. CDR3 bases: TGTGCCAGTACCGGACTAGCGGACAATGAGCAGTTCTTC.

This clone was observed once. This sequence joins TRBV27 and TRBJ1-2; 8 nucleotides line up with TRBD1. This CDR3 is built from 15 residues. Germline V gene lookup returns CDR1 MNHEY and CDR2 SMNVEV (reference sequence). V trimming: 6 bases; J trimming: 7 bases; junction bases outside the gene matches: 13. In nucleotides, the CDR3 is TGTGCCAGCAGGGGTCCCGGGACAGGACTAGGTGGCTACACCTTC. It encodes CASRGPGTGLGGYTF.

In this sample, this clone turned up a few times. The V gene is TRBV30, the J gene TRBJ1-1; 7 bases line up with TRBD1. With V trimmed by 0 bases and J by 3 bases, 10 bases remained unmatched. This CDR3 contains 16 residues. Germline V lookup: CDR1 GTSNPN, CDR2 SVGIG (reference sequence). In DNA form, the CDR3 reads TGTGCCTGGAGTGTCAGAGGGGGCGTAGGGGACACTGAAGCTTTCTTT. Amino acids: CAWSVRGGVGDTEAFF.

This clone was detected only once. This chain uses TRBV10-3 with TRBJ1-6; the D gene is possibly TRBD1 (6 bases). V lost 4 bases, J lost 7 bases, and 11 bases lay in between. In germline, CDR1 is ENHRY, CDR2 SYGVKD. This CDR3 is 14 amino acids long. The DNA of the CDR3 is TGTGCCATCAGTGCAGGGGATCGAAATTCACCCCTCCACTTT. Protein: CAISAGDRNSPLHF.

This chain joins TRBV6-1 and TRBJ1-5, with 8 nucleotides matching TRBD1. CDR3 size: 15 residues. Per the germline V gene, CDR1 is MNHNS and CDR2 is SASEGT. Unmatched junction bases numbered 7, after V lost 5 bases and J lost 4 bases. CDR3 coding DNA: TGTGCCAGCAGTCCCCAGGGGGCGGGGAATCAGCCCCAGCATTTT. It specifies CASSPQGAGNQPQHF.

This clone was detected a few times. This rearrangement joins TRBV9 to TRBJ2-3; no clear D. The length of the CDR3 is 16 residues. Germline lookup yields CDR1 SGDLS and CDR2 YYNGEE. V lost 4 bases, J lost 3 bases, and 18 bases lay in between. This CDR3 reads CASSFSGSLRTDTQYF. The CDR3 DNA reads TGTGCCAGCAGCTTCTCCGGATCCCTCAGGACAGATACGCAGTATTTT.

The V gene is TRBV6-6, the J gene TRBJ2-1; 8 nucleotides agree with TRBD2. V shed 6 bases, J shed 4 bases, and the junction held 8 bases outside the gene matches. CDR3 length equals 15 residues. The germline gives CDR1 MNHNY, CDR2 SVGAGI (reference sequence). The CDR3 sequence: CASRPTGTSYNEQFF. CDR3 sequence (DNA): TGTGCCAGCAGGCCCACCGGGACTAGTTACAATGAGCAGTTCTTC.

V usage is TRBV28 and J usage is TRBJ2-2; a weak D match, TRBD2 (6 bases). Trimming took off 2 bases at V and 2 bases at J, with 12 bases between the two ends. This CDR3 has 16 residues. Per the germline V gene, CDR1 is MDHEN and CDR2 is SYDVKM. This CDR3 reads CASSLGLARNTGELFF. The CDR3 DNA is TGTGCCAGCAGTTTAGGTCTAGCGAGAAACACCGGGGAGCTGTTTTTT.

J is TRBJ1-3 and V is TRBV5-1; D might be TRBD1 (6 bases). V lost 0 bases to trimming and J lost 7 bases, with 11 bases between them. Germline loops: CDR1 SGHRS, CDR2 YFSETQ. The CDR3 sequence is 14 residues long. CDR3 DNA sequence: TGCGCCAGCAGCTTGGGGGACACCGGGAACACCATATATTTT. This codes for CASSLGDTGNTIYF.

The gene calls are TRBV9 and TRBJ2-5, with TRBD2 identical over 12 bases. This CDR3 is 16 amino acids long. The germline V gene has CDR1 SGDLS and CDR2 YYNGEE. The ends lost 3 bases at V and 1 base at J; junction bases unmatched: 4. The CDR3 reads CASSASGRGIQETQYF. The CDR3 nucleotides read TGTGCCAGCAGCGCTAGCGGGAGGGGCATCCAAGAGACCCAGTACTTC.

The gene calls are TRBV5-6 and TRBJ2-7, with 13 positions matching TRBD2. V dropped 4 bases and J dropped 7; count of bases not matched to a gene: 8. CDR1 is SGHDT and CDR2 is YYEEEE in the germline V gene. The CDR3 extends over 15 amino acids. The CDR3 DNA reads TGTGCCAGCAGCCCTGGACTAGCGGGAGAAATGGAGCAGTACTTC. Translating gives CASSPGLAGEMEQYF.

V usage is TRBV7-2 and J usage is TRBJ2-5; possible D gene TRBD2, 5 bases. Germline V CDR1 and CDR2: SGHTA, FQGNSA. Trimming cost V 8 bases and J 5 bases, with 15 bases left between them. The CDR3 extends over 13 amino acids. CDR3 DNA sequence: TGTGCCAGCGCTGGGGTCCGCGGGGAGACCCAGTACTTC. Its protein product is CASAGVRGETQYF.

The CDR3 here is CASRPTSGSVDEQFF. CDR3 coding DNA: TGTGCCAGCAGGCCGACTAGCGGGAGCGTCGATGAGCAGTTCTTC. The V call is TRBV7-2, the J call TRBJ2-1; 12 nucleotides line up with TRBD2. This CDR3 comprises 15 residues. The germline gives CDR1 SGHTA, CDR2 FQGNSA. Germline trimming cut 6 bases from V and 8 bases from J; bases unmatched to any gene: 8.

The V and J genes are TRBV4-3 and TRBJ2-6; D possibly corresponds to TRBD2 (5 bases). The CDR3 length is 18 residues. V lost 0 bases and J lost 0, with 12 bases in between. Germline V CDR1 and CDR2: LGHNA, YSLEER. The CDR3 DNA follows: TGCGCCAGCAGCCAAGATGTGATTGGGAGCTCTGGGGCCAACGTCCTGACTTTC. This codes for CASSQDVIGSSGANVLTF.

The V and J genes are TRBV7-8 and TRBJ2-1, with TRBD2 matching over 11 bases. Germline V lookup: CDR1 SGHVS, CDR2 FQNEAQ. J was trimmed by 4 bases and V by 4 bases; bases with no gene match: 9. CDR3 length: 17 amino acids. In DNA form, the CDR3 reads TGTGCCAGCAGCTACCAGACTAGCGGGATCACTTACAATGAGCAGTTCTTC. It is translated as CASSYQTSGITYNEQFF.

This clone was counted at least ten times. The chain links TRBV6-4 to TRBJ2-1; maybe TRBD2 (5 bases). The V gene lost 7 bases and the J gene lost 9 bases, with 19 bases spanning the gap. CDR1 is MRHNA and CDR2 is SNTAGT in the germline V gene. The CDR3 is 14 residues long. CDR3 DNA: TGTGCCAGCACCAGAACGGCTCAGGCGGGTGAGCAGTTCTTC. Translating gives CASTRTAQAGEQFF.

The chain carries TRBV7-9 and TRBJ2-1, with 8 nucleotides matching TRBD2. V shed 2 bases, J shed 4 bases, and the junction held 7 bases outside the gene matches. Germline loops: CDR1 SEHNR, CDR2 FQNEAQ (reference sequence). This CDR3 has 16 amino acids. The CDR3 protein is CASSLSAGGGYNEQFF. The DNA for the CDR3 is TGTGCCAGCAGCTTATCCGCGGGAGGAGGTTACAATGAGCAGTTCTTC.

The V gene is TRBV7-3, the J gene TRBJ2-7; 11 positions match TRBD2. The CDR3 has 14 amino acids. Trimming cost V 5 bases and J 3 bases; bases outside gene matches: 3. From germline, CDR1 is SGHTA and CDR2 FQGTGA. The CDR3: CASSRLAGGYEQYF. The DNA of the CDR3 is TGTGCCAGCAGCCGGCTAGCGGGAGGCTACGAGCAGTACTTC. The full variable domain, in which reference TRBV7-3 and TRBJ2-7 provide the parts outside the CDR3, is GAGVSQTPSNKVTEKGKYVELRCDPISGHTALYWYRQSLGQGPEFLIYFQGTGAADDSGLPNDRFFAVRPEGSVSTLKIQRTERGDSAVYLCASSRLAGGYEQYFGPGTRLTVT.

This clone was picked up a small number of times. CDR3 nucleotides: TGTGCCAGCAACGTAAAGGGGACTAGCAGCACAGATACGCAGTATTTT. Amino acid sequence: CASNVKGTSSTDTQYF. This rearrangement joins TRBV5-4 to TRBJ2-3, with TRBD2 matching over 9 bases. This CDR3 is built from 16 residues. CDR1 and CDR2 (germline): SGHNT, YYREEE (reference sequence). V shed 6 bases and J 0 bases; nucleotides not matched to a gene: 8.

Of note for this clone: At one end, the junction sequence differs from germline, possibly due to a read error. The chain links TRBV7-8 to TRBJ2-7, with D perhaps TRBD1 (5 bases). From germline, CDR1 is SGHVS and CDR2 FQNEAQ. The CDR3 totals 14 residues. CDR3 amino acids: CASSLGQISNEQYF. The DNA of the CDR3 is TGTGCCAGCAGCCTAGGACAAATCTCCAACGAGCAGTACTTC.

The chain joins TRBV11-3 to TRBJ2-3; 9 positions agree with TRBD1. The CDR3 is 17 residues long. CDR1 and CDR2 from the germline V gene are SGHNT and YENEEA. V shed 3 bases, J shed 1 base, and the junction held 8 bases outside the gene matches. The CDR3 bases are TGTGCCAGCAGCTTTATGGACAGGGGAGACGGCACAGATACGCAGTATTTT. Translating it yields CASSFMDRGDGTDTQYF.

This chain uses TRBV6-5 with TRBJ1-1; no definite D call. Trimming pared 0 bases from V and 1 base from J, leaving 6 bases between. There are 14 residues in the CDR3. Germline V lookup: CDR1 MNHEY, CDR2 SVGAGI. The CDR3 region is CASSYSMRNTEAFF. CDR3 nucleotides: TGTGCCAGCAGTTACTCGATGAGGAACACTGAAGCTTTCTTT.

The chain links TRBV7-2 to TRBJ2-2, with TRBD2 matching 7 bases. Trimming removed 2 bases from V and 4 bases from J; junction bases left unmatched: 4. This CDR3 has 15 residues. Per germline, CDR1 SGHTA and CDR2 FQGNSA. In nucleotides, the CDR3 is TGTGCCAGCAGCTTATCGGGGGGTTTCACCGGGGAGCTGTTTTTT. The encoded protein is CASSLSGGFTGELFF.